This TCR beta chain was profiled in a study of tumor T cells in aggressive B-cell lymphoma. Sequenced by immunoSEQ multiplex PCR; TCRdb stores in-frame clones only, minus some. The sample holds roughly 1,200 clones, around 86% seen once. Germline V CDR1 and CDR2: SGHNT, YENEEA. The CDR3 runs to 16 residues. V was pared by 0 bases and J by 1 base, with 1 base of the junction left unmatched. The specimen sequenced was tumor tissue. The V gene is TRBV11-3, the J gene TRBJ2-2; 8 positions agree with TRBD2. This TCR was recovered from an adult with diffuse large B cell lymphoma. CDR3 DNA: TGTGCCAGCAGCTTAGATAGCGGGATGAACACCGGGGAGCTGTTTTTT. Translating it yields CASSLDSGMNTGELFF.